A selection of T cell receptor beta chains follows, all from one sample in a study of regulatory T cells in long-lasting Graves disease. Using its own MiXCR run on the multiplex PCR reads, TCRdb lists one record per CDR3 protein. The sample lists around 250,000 distinct CDR3 sequences, around a sixth occurring once. These data were also reused for a study on T cells in Graves' hyperthyroidism and ophthalmopathy.

The sequences come from peripheral blood mononuclear cells (PBMCs), collected at new diagnosis, from a patient treated with antithyroid drugs. Receptors originate from a woman aged 30 to 39 with Graves disease. Each CDR3 is given without its conserved first and last residue. Some rows mark clone size as missing; the rest say once, few, many or name a class of expanded clone.

clone_size	v_call	j_call	cdr3_aa
few	TRBV5-8	TRBJ2-5	ASSSAWGQVETQY
many	TRBV10-3	TRBJ1-6	AISVESGNSPLH
many	TRBV2	TRBJ2-7	ASSVSGGYEQY
many	TRBV7-9	TRBJ2-2	ASTFTGAPGELF
many	TRBV19	TRBJ1-1	ASSIGTGGWNTEAF
few	TRBV29-1	TRBJ2-7	SAGLAGGVH
many	TRBV20-1	TRBJ1-5	SATPRGAVGNQPQH
many	TRBV12-5	TRBJ1-2	ASGAGTGSNYGYT
NA	TRBV9	TRBJ1-3	ASSALGTTSGNTIY
many	TRBV20-1	TRBJ1-5	SARDADRGSNQPQH
many	TRBV9	TRBJ1-5	ASSVDGTVGQPQH
many	TRBV6-1	TRBJ1-1	ASRGQGATEAF
few	TRBV7-9	TRBJ1-2	ASSLTAEGYT
NA	TRBV25-1	TRBJ2-7	ASTGDVTYGQY
many	TRBV12-3/TRBV12-4	TRBJ1-5	ASSLGIGQPQH